Shown below are 15 T cell receptor beta chains from a single sample sequenced in a study of neurological immune-mediated disorders (dated by TCRdb to between 2018 and 2021). The library was generated by 5' RACE. This sample was sequenced with an Illumina HiSeq 2500. The public reads were reprocessed in TCRdb via fastp at Q25 and MiXCR, keeping in-frame beta chains. Each CDR3 protein appears once, grouped with its most common genes and DNA. Within this sample are 20,000 to 30,000 distinct CDR3 sequences, with approximately 7% of them counted one time only. Together, the top ten hold less than 5% of the sample. Sequenced sample: PBMCs. Receptors were obtained from a woman aged 40 to 50 in good health.

The chain combines TRBV2 with TRBJ1-1; no definite D call. The V and J ends lost 7 bases and 5 bases respectively, with 14 bases between them. This CDR3 is built from 13 residues. Germline V gene data show CDR1 as SNHLY and CDR2 as FYNNEI. DNA of the CDR3: TGTGCCAGCAACCTCTATCCGAGGACTGAAGCTTTCTTT. Its translation: CASNLYPRTEAFF. Full variable domain (missing parts from reference TRBV2 and TRBJ1-1): EPEVTQTPSHQVTQMGQEVILRCVPISNHLYFYWYRQILGQKVEFLVSFYNNEISEKSEIFDDQFSVERPDGSNFTLKIRSTKLEDSAMYFCASNLYPRTEAFFGQGTRLTVV.

This clonotype has ten or more counts. The rearrangement uses TRBV7-8 and TRBJ2-2; D gene unclear. Germline CDR1 reads SGHVS; CDR2 reads FQNEAQ. The CDR3 extends over 15 amino acids. Trimming cost V 10 bases and J 3 bases, with 18 bases left between them. CDR3 in DNA: TGTGCCAATCCTTTATCCTATCCGGACACCGGGGAGCTGTTTTTT. Protein sequence: CANPLSYPDTGELFF.

At least ten counts were recorded for this clonotype. The rearrangement uses TRBV5-1 and TRBJ2-1; 16 nucleotides agree with TRBD2. CDR1 and CDR2 from the germline V gene are SGHRS and YFSETQ. The junction had 8 bases not matched to a gene; V was cut back by 4 bases and J by 7 bases. The CDR3 has 17 amino acids. For the CDR3, the DNA is TGCGCCAGCAGCCCCTCCGGGACTAGCGGGAGGGCAAATGAGCAGTTCTTC. Translation: CASSPSGTSGRANEQFF. The whole variable domain, filled in from reference TRBV5-1 and TRBJ2-1, reads KAGVTQTPRYLIKTRGQQVTLSCSPISGHRSVSWYQQTPGQGLQFLFEYFSETQRNKGNFPGRFSGRQFSNSRSEMNVSTLELGDSALYLCASSPSGTSGRANEQFFGPGTRLTVL.

This clonotype has ten or more counts. The chain has TRBV29-1 and TRBJ2-7; D is unresolved. Trimming removed 3 bases at V and 7 bases at J, with 10 bases between. The CDR3 totals 11 residues. Per the germline V gene, CDR1 is SQVTM and CDR2 is ANQGSEA. The CDR3 bases are TGCAGCGTTGATAGCCCCGGGGAGCAGTACTTC. Its translation: CSVDSPGEQYF.

This clonotype was seen many times. DNA for the CDR3: TGCGCCAGCAGCTGGACCCGCGGAGGGGACAATGAGCAGTTCTTC. Protein: CASSWTRGGDNEQFF. The chain carries TRBV5-1 and TRBJ2-1, with TRBD2 as a possible D gene (6 bases). V was pared by 3 bases and J by 5 bases, with 15 bases between. Germline-derived CDR1 and CDR2 are SGHRS and YFSETQ. This CDR3 is 15 amino acids long.

This clonotype was detected many times. This rearrangement joins TRBV15 to TRBJ2-7; maybe TRBD2 (6 bases). CDR1 is LNHNV, CDR2 YYDKDF, per germline (reference sequence). This CDR3 contains 16 residues. Trimming removed 0 bases from V and 3 bases from J, with 15 bases in between. The CDR3 DNA is TGTGCCACCAGCAGAGATCGGGGGATAAAATTCTACGAGCAGTACTTC. This translates into CATSRDRGIKFYEQYF.

This clonotype counts as medium-sized. The V gene is TRBV20-1, the J gene TRBJ2-5; tentatively, D is TRBD2 (6 bases). The CDR3 covers 15 residues. V was pared by 6 bases and J by 3 bases, with 20 bases between. CDR1 DFQATT and CDR2 SNEGSKA come from the germline V gene (reference sequence). The CDR3 protein is CSASGSASAEETQYF. The CDR3 coding sequence is TGCAGTGCCAGCGGGTCCGCTAGCGCCGAAGAGACCCAGTACTTC.

This clonotype occurred many times. The V call is TRBV20-1, the J call TRBJ2-5, with TRBD2 matching over 8 bases. Germline CDR1 DFQATT, CDR2 SNEGSKA (reference sequence). Unmatched junction bases numbered 13, after V lost 8 bases and J lost 5 bases. CDR3 size: 14 residues. The CDR3 DNA sequence: TGCAGTTCTTACGTGGCGGGAGGAGCTGAGACCCAGTACTTC. Translating gives CSSYVAGGAETQYF.

This clonotype was seen ten or more times. The chain recombines TRBV10-3 with TRBJ2-7, with a possible D match to TRBD1 (6 bases). The V end lost 2 bases, the J end lost 2 bases, and 16 bases lay between the germline ends. This CDR3 is 16 amino acids long. From germline, CDR1 is ENHRY and CDR2 SYGVKD. The CDR3 sequence is CAISEAGVGTTYEQYF. The CDR3 nucleotides read TGTGCCATCAGTGAGGCCGGAGTCGGGACAACCTACGAGCAGTACTTC.

There are many counts of this clonotype. The gene calls are TRBV7-9 and TRBJ2-5; 11 bases match TRBD2. The CDR3 covers 14 residues. Germline assignment: CDR1 SEHNR and CDR2 FQNEAQ (reference sequence). With 3 bases clipped from V and 4 bases from J, the junction kept 1 base outside the gene matches. CDR3 sequence (DNA): TGTGCCAGCAGCTTCACTAGCGGGAGAGAGACCCAGTACTTC. This translates into CASSFTSGRETQYF. The variable domain in full, completed from reference TRBV7-9 and TRBJ2-5, reads DTGVSQNPRHKITKRGQNVTFRCDPISEHNRLYWYRQTLGQGPEFLTYFQNEAQLEKSRLLSDRFSAERPKGSFSTLEIQRTEQGDSAMYLCASSFTSGRETQYFGPGTRLLVL.

This clonotype was seen at least ten times. The chain has TRBV20-1 and TRBJ2-5, with a possible D match to TRBD2 (6 bases). V lost 1 base and J lost 3, with 12 bases in between. Germline CDR1 is DFQATT and CDR2 is SNEGSKA (reference sequence). This CDR3 comprises 14 residues. This CDR3 is CSARATRKEETQYF. CDR3 bases: TGCAGTGCTAGAGCGACTAGAAAAGAAGAGACCCAGTACTTC.

This clonotype was picked up many times. CDR3 in DNA: TGCGCCAGCAAGTCGGGGGACACCGGGGAGCTGTTTTTT. Protein: CASKSGDTGELFF. The chain employs TRBV5-1 and TRBJ2-2, with D tentatively TRBD2 (6 bases). Germline CDR1 is SGHRS and CDR2 is YFSETQ. This CDR3 contains 13 residues. V was trimmed by 6 bases and J by 3 bases, leaving 9 bases between them.

This clonotype came up many times. V gene TRBV14 combines with J gene TRBJ2-2, with 8 nucleotides matching TRBD2. CDR1 and CDR2 (germline): SGHDN, FVKESK. The CDR3 has 16 amino acids. V lost 4 bases and J lost 4; bases outside the gene matches: 8. The CDR3 protein is CASSLWDGRVTGELFF. CDR3 DNA sequence: TGTGCCAGCAGCCTCTGGGACGGGAGGGTCACCGGGGAGCTGTTTTTT.

The sample holds many counts of this clonotype. The chain recombines TRBV20-1 with TRBJ2-3; 7 bases fit TRBD2. V shed 5 bases, J shed 3 bases, and the junction held 11 bases outside the gene matches. This CDR3 contains 15 residues. Germline values: CDR1 DFQATT, CDR2 SNEGSKA (reference sequence). CDR3 sequence (DNA): TGCAGTGCTCCCCTTACAGCGGGATTAACAGATACGCAGTATTTT. Translation gives CSAPLTAGLTDTQYF.

In its sample, this clonotype was seen many times. The chain carries TRBV5-5 and TRBJ2-5; 8 bases align to TRBD2. V trimming: 2 bases; J trimming: 4 bases; junction bases outside the gene matches: 7. The CDR3 is made up of 15 amino acids. Germline CDR1 is SGHKS and CDR2 is YYEKEE (reference sequence). The CDR3, as DNA: TGTGCCAGCAGCTTTACGGGGGGGTACGGAGAGACCCAGTACTTC. This sequence encodes CASSFTGGYGETQYF.